This TCR beta chain was sequenced in a study of chemoradiotherapy in HPV16-positive cancers. Study outcomes and limitations: Functional assays defining HPV-specific T cells used only a couple of HPV16-positive patients. Non-HPV-specific T cells did not expand in tumors during treatment, whereas candidate HPV-specific clones and E7-related motifs did.

The V gene's germline CDR1 is SGHVS and CDR2 FQNEAQ. This CDR3 is built from 15 residues. Repertoires were sampled repeatedly during chemoradiotherapy. About this clone itself: What it recognizes is unknown.

The assay was immunoSEQ multiplex PCR, and TCRdb's table has in-frame clones only and misses some. The sample shows about 24,000 clones, 92% of them seen only once. This TCR came from a human donor with HPV-associated anogenital cancer. Sequenced material: blood, taken from a patient who underwent chemoradiotherapy. The chain has TRBV7-8 and TRBJ2-5, with D perhaps TRBD1 or TRBD2 (5 bases each). Matching the DNA end better, TRBJ2-7 makes the J call doubtful. The CDR3 protein is CASSSGFGGKYEQYF. CDR3 sequence (DNA): TGTGCCAGCAGCAGTGGGTTTGGGGGAAAGTACGAGCAGTACTTC.